The 10 T cell receptor beta chains below were found in one sample sequenced in a study of a mutant IDH1 vaccine in newly diagnosed glioma. Their antigens remain unidentified. Sample time point: week 11, during vaccination. Every vaccine dose comprised 300 ug of mutant IDH1 20-mer peptide plus topical imiquimod. This table comes from immunoSEQ multiplex PCR, and its TCRdb copy is limited to in-frame clones, with some not included. The table shows 110,000 or so clones, with roughly 90% occurring only once. Source: PBMCs, taken from a glioma patient whose treatment included an IDH1 peptide vaccine. The source is a woman in her fifties or sixties with glioma.

This clone has only a few counts. The chain has TRBV5-1 and TRBJ2-7; the D gene is possibly TRBD2 (6 bases). V lost 0 bases, J lost 6 bases, and 13 bases lay in between. The CDR3 is made up of 14 amino acids. Germline lookup yields CDR1 SGHRS and CDR2 YFSETQ. The CDR3 reads CASSLDGQGLEQYF. CDR3 coding DNA: TGCGCCAGCAGCTTGGATGGCCAGGGACTCGAGCAGTACTTC.

The chain has TRBV6-5 and TRBJ1-2; 7 bases map to TRBD1. V was clipped by 0 bases and J by 2 bases; unmatched bases: 3. CDR3 length: 15 amino acids. CDR1 is MNHEY and CDR2 is SVGAGI in the germline V gene. Here the CDR3 DNA reads TGTGCCAGCAGTTACTCGTCCAGGGGGAACTATGGCTACACCTTC. It codes for CASSYSSRGNYGYTF.

V and J are TRBV7-9 and TRBJ1-4, with D maybe TRBD1 (6 bases). The CDR3 runs to 13 residues. Trimming took 5 bases from V and 6 from J, leaving 10 bases between them. Per the germline V gene, CDR1 is SEHNR and CDR2 is FQNEAQ (reference sequence). The CDR3 nucleotides read TGTGCCAGCAGCCTTCGGACAGATGAAAAACTGTTTTTT. The encoded protein is CASSLRTDEKLFF.

The gene calls are TRBV21-1 and TRBJ2-7. TRBV21-1 is recorded as a pseudogene. The length of the CDR3 is 15 residues. CDR3 sequence (DNA): TGTGCCAGCAGCAAAGCAGGGCCGGAAGCCTACGAGCAGTACTTC. Translated: CASSKAGPEAYEQYF.

The rearrangement links TRBV30 to TRBJ1-1; tentative D call: TRBD1 (5 bases). The CDR3 loop spans 14 amino acids. Germline CDR1 reads GTSNPN; CDR2 reads SVGIG (reference sequence). Trimming pared 2 bases from V and 1 base from J, leaving 11 bases between. The CDR3 DNA is TGTGCCTGGAGTCCAGGAGGGGAGAACACTGAAGCTTTCTTT. This gives the protein CAWSPGGENTEAFF.

The chain carries TRBV5-5 and TRBJ2-7; D ambiguous. The V gene lost 3 bases and the J gene lost 3 bases, with 7 bases spanning the gap. The CDR3 loop spans 12 amino acids. Germline-derived CDR1 and CDR2 are SGHKS and YYEKEE (reference sequence). Here the CDR3 DNA reads TGTGCCAGCAGCTCTAGGTTCTACGAGCAGTACTTC. Translating gives CASSSRFYEQYF.

V and J are TRBV25-1 and TRBJ2-2; D call uncertain. V lost 3 bases and J 6 bases, leaving 20 bases between the germline ends. Germline V gene lookup returns CDR1 MGHDK and CDR2 SYGVNS. This CDR3 region has 17 residues. CDR3 nucleotides: TGTGCCAGCAGTGACGCCGGTTTGAAGGGTCGTCCCGGGGAGCTGTTTTTT. This gives the protein CASSDAGLKGRPGELFF.

The CDR3 DNA reads as TGTGCCAGCAGTCTCGGAGGACAGGCTAACTATGGCTACACCTTC. Its protein is CASSLGGQANYGYTF. The V gene is TRBV6-5, the J gene TRBJ1-2; the match to TRBD1 covers 7 bases. In germline, CDR1 is MNHEY, CDR2 SVGAGI. The CDR3 extends over 15 amino acids. V trimming: 5 bases; J trimming: 0 bases; junction bases outside the gene matches: 6.

This clone was found once. This chain uses TRBV4-2 with TRBJ2-5; 12 bases align to TRBD2. The end of the DNA fits TRBJ2-7 better, so the J call may be wrong. Germline-derived CDR1 and CDR2 are LGHNA and YNFKEQ. The CDR3 has 18 residues. CDR3 residues: CASSQGLAGFAASYEQYF. CDR3 in DNA: TGTGCCAGCAGCCAGGGACTAGCGGGTTTCGCGGCCTCCTACGAGCAGTACTTC.

The rearrangement links TRBV29-1 to TRBJ2-7, with D perhaps assigned TRBD1 or TRBD2 (6 bases each). The CDR3 consists of 16 residues. Trimming stripped 2 bases from V and 0 bases from J, with 17 bases between. Germline-derived CDR1 and CDR2 are SQVTM and ANQGSEA. CDR3 residues: CSVENPRRGDSYEQYF. CDR3 bases: TGCAGCGTTGAAAACCCCCGGAGGGGGGACTCCTACGAGCAGTACTTC.